The 26 T cell receptor beta chains given below trace back to one sample, sequenced in a study of T cell responses to AZD1222 COVID-19 vaccine. Assay used: immunoSEQ multiplex PCR; TCRdb lists only in-frame clones, some missing. The sample has roughly 99,000 clones; roughly 90% are singletons. The source material was peripheral blood, sampled on day 0 of AZD1222 vaccination. The receptors were sampled from an adult in good health.

The chain recombines TRBV6-2 or TRBV6-3 with TRBJ2-5; 7 nucleotides align to TRBD2. Trimming removed 6 bases from V and 8 bases from J; junction bases left unmatched: 3. This CDR3 is 11 amino acids long. Germline V gene data show CDR1 as MNHEY and CDR2 as SVGEGT. The CDR3 DNA reads as TGTGCCAGCAGCAGGGACTATACCCAGTACTTC. Amino acids: CASSRDYTQYF.

The gene calls are TRBV28 and TRBJ1-2; 7 nucleotides match TRBD1. Trimming cost V 4 bases and J 1 base; bases outside gene matches: 6. CDR1 and CDR2 (germline): MDHEN, SYDVKM. There are 15 residues in the CDR3. CDR3 bases: TGTGCCAGCAGTTCACCGGGACAGATTAACTATGGCTACACCTTC. Residues: CASSSPGQINYGYTF.

V usage is TRBV5-6 and J usage is TRBJ1-1; no clear D. Trimming cost V 4 bases and J 1 base, with 2 bases left between them. CDR1 and CDR2 from the germline V gene are SGHDT and YYEEEE. The CDR3 runs 11 residues. CDR3 in amino acids: CASSQNTEAFF. The CDR3 DNA sequence: TGTGCCAGCAGCCAGAACACTGAAGCTTTCTTT.

V and J are TRBV30 and TRBJ2-2; 9 nucleotides agree with TRBD1. Germline V gives CDR1 GTSNPN, CDR2 SVGIG (reference sequence). Trimming took 5 bases from V and 2 from J; bases not matched to a gene: 9. CDR3 size: 16 residues. The DNA of the CDR3 is TGTGCCTGGGTTGTAAGGGACAGGGTTAACACCGGGGAGCTGTTTTTT. It is translated as CAWVVRDRVNTGELFF.

V usage is TRBV6-2 or TRBV6-3 and J usage is TRBJ2-1; D remains unclear. Between the trimmed V and J ends, which lost 2 bases and 3 bases, there was a span of 8 bases. Germline V gene lookup returns CDR1 MNHEY and CDR2 SVGEGT. This CDR3 spans 14 amino acids. The CDR3 reads CASSYGKIYNEQFF. DNA of the CDR3: TGTGCCAGCAGTTACGGGAAAATCTACAATGAGCAGTTCTTC.

This clone was detected only a few times. This chain joins TRBV15 and TRBJ2-3, with TRBD2 matching over 7 bases. The germline gives CDR1 LNHNV, CDR2 YYDKDF (reference sequence). CDR3 length: 15 residues. V trimming: 5 bases; J trimming: 4 bases; junction bases outside the gene matches: 9. CDR3 bases: TGTGCCACCAGCCCCCGTCGAAGCGGGGCAGATACGCAGTATTTT. Amino acids: CATSPRRSGADTQYF.

The chain is built from TRBV18 and TRBJ1-1, with 12 bases identical to TRBD1. Trimming at V came to 3 bases and at J to 2 bases, leaving 7 bases not matched to a gene. The CDR3 has 17 residues. Germline CDR1 is KGHSH and CDR2 is LQKENI. The CDR3 DNA follows: TGTGCCAGCTCACCGACGGGACAGGGGGCGTTTAACACTGAAGCTTTCTTT. Its translation: CASSPTGQGAFNTEAFF.

J is TRBJ1-6 and V is TRBV3-1 (or the pseudogene TRBV3-2), with a weak D call TRBD1 (6 bases). The germline CDR1 and CDR2 sequences are LGHDT and YNNKEL (reference sequence). Trimming shortened V by 2 bases and J by 9 bases, and 26 bases separated the two germline ends. The CDR3 is made up of 19 amino acids. CDR3 loop: CASSQYARTRGPRSSPLHF. DNA for the CDR3: TGTGCCAGCAGCCAATATGCCCGGACTCGGGGGCCAAGGAGTTCACCCCTCCACTTT.

A single count supports this clone. The chain carries TRBV13 and TRBJ2-2; tentative D call: TRBD1 (6 bases). V was clipped by 6 bases and J by 6 bases, with 20 bases between them. The length of the CDR3 is 16 residues. Germline CDR1 is PRHDT and CDR2 is FYEKMQ (reference sequence). CDR3 sequence (DNA): TGTGCCAGCAGGTTGAGGGGGTCCGGGGATCCCGGGGAGCTGTTTTTT. It specifies CASRLRGSGDPGELFF.

This clone has a single count. The rearrangement links TRBV7-9 to TRBJ1-4; weak D call: TRBD1 (5 bases). This CDR3 is built from 14 residues. CDR1 and CDR2 (germline): SEHNR, FQNEAQ (reference sequence). V was cut by 2 bases and J by 3 bases, with 7 bases left in between. Written as DNA, the CDR3 is TGTGCCAGCAGCTTAAGGGGTGCTAATGAAAAACTGTTTTTT. This sequence encodes CASSLRGANEKLFF.

This clone was picked up a small number of times. The chain is built from TRBV4-1 and TRBJ1-1; perhaps TRBD1 as D (6 bases). Looked up from germline, CDR1 is MGHRA and CDR2 is YSYEKL. The CDR3 loop spans 15 amino acids. V was clipped by 2 bases and J by 9 bases, with 19 bases between them. CDR3: CASSQTGTQAGQAFF. The CDR3 nucleotides read TGCGCCAGCAGCCAAACCGGGACACAGGCTGGGCAAGCTTTCTTT.

The chain is built from TRBV7-2 and TRBJ1-4, with a possible D match to TRBD1 (5 bases). Germline V lookup: CDR1 SGHTA, CDR2 FQGNSA. The CDR3 has 14 residues. With 4 bases removed from V and 12 bases from J, the gap between germline ends came to 18 bases. The CDR3 DNA follows: TGTGCCAGCAGCTCTCAGGGAAGATCCGAAGAACTGTTTTTT. This sequence encodes CASSSQGRSEELFF.

This chain's CDR3 is CASSFSGISYEQYF. The DNA for the CDR3 is TGTGCCAGCAGCTTCTCAGGGATTTCCTACGAGCAGTACTTC. This sequence joins TRBV7-9 and TRBJ2-7; D might be TRBD1 (5 bases). The CDR3 extends over 14 amino acids. Germline-derived CDR1 and CDR2 are SEHNR and FQNEAQ (reference sequence). Trimming shortened V by 3 bases and J by 1 base, and 10 bases separated the two germline ends.

The chain's CDR3 is CASSESPRQGASISGYTF. The CDR3 DNA reads TGTGCCAGCAGCGAAAGCCCCCGACAGGGGGCGTCCATAAGTGGCTACACCTTC. V gene TRBV7-8 combines with J gene TRBJ1-2, with 10 bases fitting TRBD1. The CDR3 runs 18 residues. CDR1 SGHVS and CDR2 FQNEAQ come from the germline V gene. V lost 5 bases and J lost 7; bases outside the gene matches: 19.

This clone was seen once. V is TRBV7-9 and J is TRBJ2-3, with D perhaps TRBD1 (6 bases). This CDR3 is built from 15 residues. The ends were cut back, 1 base at V and 4 bases at J, with 12 bases in the middle. The germline gives CDR1 SEHNR, CDR2 FQNEAQ (reference sequence). CDR3 in amino acids: CASSLGQGRADTQYF. As DNA, the CDR3 is TGTGCCAGCAGCTTAGGGCAGGGGAGAGCAGATACGCAGTATTTT.

The chain joins TRBV15 to TRBJ2-3, with 8 bases fitting TRBD1. The V and J ends lost 3 bases and 1 base, in that order; junction bases with no gene match: 9. In germline, CDR1 is LNHNV, CDR2 YYDKDF (reference sequence). CDR3 length equals 17 residues. CDR3 DNA: TGTGCCACCAGCAGGACGCGTCCGGGACAGGGCACAGATACGCAGTATTTT. This sequence encodes CATSRTRPGQGTDTQYF. The full variable domain, in which reference TRBV15 and TRBJ2-3 provide the parts outside the CDR3, is DAMVIQNPRYQVTQFGKPVTLSCSQTLNHNVMYWYQQKSSQAPKLLFHYYDKDFNNEADTPDNFQSRRPNTSFCFLDIRSPGLGDTAMYLCATSRTRPGQGTDTQYFGPGTRLTVL.

In its sample, this clone was seen a few times. V usage is TRBV24-1 and J usage is TRBJ1-5; a possible D gene is TRBD1 (6 bases). The CDR3 has 16 residues. The germline gives CDR1 KGHDR, CDR2 SFDVKD. Trimming left V 3 bases short and J 1 base short, with 12 bases between. The CDR3: CATSDGGRGSNQPQHF. The CDR3 DNA reads as TGTGCCACCAGTGATGGGGGGCGTGGAAGCAATCAGCCCCAGCATTTT.

The chain is built from TRBV6-2 or TRBV6-3 and TRBJ2-7; 8 bases map to TRBD2. Germline V gene data show CDR1 as MNHEY and CDR2 as SVGEGT. The CDR3 has 16 amino acids. V lost 2 bases, J lost 2 bases, and 8 bases stayed unmatched. In DNA form, the CDR3 reads TGTGCCAGCAGTTACGCGAGCGGGGGCCGTCCCTACGAGCAGTACTTC. Its protein is CASSYASGGRPYEQYF.

This sequence joins TRBV18 and TRBJ1-5; D remains ambiguous. Per germline, CDR1 KGHSH and CDR2 LQKENI. The CDR3 runs 12 residues. V lost 6 bases to trimming and J lost 4 bases, with 7 bases between them. The CDR3 DNA follows: TGTGCCAGCTCTCAACCGAATCAGCCCCAGCATTTT. This sequence encodes CASSQPNQPQHF.

The gene calls are TRBV30 and TRBJ1-2; possibly TRBD1 for D (5 bases). In germline, CDR1 is GTSNPN, CDR2 SVGIG (reference sequence). Between the trimmed V and J ends, which lost 5 bases and 8 bases, there was a span of 15 bases. There are 12 residues in the CDR3. This chain's CDR3 is CAWVLDQGGYTF. In nucleotides, the CDR3 is TGTGCCTGGGTACTGGACCAGGGAGGCTACACCTTC.

The chain joins TRBV28 to TRBJ2-1; D may match TRBD1 or TRBD2 (6 bases each). The germline V and J ends were trimmed by 1 base and 4 bases, with 11 bases remaining between them. Per germline, CDR1 MDHEN and CDR2 SYDVKM. The CDR3 covers 15 residues. CDR3 bases: TGTGCCAGCAGTTTATACCGGGGGCCTTACAATGAGCAGTTCTTC. Translating gives CASSLYRGPYNEQFF.

This clone was detected only a few times. This chain's CDR3 is CASSPEANYGYTF. The CDR3 DNA reads TGTGCCAGCAGTCCGGAGGCGAACTATGGCTACACCTTC. This chain links TRBV6-2 or TRBV6-3 with TRBJ1-2, with D unresolved. V was trimmed by 5 bases and J by 2 bases, leaving 9 bases between them. The CDR3 totals 13 residues. Germline V gene data show CDR1 as MNHEY and CDR2 as SVGEGT.

This clone was counted only a few times. The chain joins TRBV10-3 to TRBJ1-1, with D maybe TRBD1 (5 bases). Germline lookup yields CDR1 ENHRY and CDR2 SYGVKD. The ends were cut back, 4 bases at V and 10 bases at J, with 16 bases in the middle. The CDR3 is 13 residues long. For the CDR3, the DNA is TGTGCCATCAGTGGGCCCGACACCGGGGGAGCTTTCTTT. It yields the protein CAISGPDTGGAFF.

The J gene is TRBJ2-2, the V gene TRBV5-1, with D uncertain. This CDR3 spans 13 amino acids. V was pared by 1 base and J by 4 bases, with 5 bases between. Germline lookup yields CDR1 SGHRS and CDR2 YFSETQ. DNA for the CDR3: TGCGCCAGCAGCTTGAGTCGCACCGGGGAGCTGTTTTTT. It is translated as CASSLSRTGELFF.

CDR3 residues: CASSLPAGEGVTQYF. The CDR3 nucleotides read TGTGCCAGCAGCTTGCCCGCTGGGGAAGGGGTGACCCAGTACTTC. The chain carries TRBV5-4 and TRBJ2-5; weak D call: TRBD1 (5 bases). The germline gives CDR1 SGHNT, CDR2 YYREEE (reference sequence). This CDR3 is 15 amino acids long. Trimming left V 1 base short and J 7 bases short, with 17 bases between.

Written as DNA, the CDR3 is TGTGCCAGCAGCCAACTGCCCGACAGGGGAGGCTACGAGCAGTACTTC. Protein product: CASSQLPDRGGYEQYF. The chain employs TRBV5-6 and TRBJ2-7; 8 bases match TRBD1. The V and J ends lost 4 bases and 3 bases, in that order; junction bases with no gene match: 12. Germline CDR1 reads SGHDT; CDR2 reads YYEEEE. This CDR3 spans 16 amino acids.